This T cell receptor beta chain was retrieved from a study of cytomegalovirus exposure and HLA in healthy donors. Study-level points and caveats: An Asian-associated ancestry cluster reportedly showed fewer N-insertions than the approximately 700-donor mean in a later analysis. Cytomegalovirus-associated status was assigned to approximately 160 TCR beta chains.

The CDR3 consists of 14 residues. Per the germline V gene, CDR1 is SGDLS and CDR2 is YYNGEE. The V and J ends lost 4 bases and 5 bases, in that order; junction bases with no gene match: 8. It was with 60 Vbeta and 13 Jbeta primers that the PCR ran. Here immunoSEQ multiplex PCR was the method, and the copy in TCRdb shows in-frame clones only, minus some. The repertoire holds some 160,000 clones, with roughly 80% as singletons. A word on this clone: Its antigen remains unknown.

V and J are TRBV9 and TRBJ2-7; TRBD1 agrees at 8 bases. Sequenced material: PBMCs. This clonotype was obtained from a male donor in good health and CMV-seronegative. CDR3 nucleotide sequence: TGTGCCAGCAGCACCTCGGACAGGGATGACGAGCAGTACTTC. As protein: CASSTSDRDDEQYF.